This T cell receptor (beta chain) stems from a study of response to subunit inactivated influenza vaccine. The V and J ends lost 2 bases and 4 bases respectively, with 16 bases between them. CDR1 and CDR2 from the germline V gene are MNHEY and SVGEGT. The CDR3 consists of 16 residues. TCRdb fed the RT-PCR reads into MiXCR, producing one record per CDR3 protein. The sample consists of about 830,000 distinct CDR3 sequences, around 20% of them appearing once. The material sequenced was PBMCs from blood, taken about 5 days after vaccination. The chain couples TRBV6-2 or TRBV6-3 to TRBJ2-3, with D unresolved. The source of this sequence is a man aged 50 to 60 who received an inactivated influenza vaccine. This chain's CDR3 is CASSYVSARGADTQYF. As DNA, the CDR3 is TGTGCCAGCAGTTACGTCTCGGCCAGAGGCGCAGATACGCAGTATTTT.